The clone carrying this TCR beta chain was seen only a few times. Its antigen is as yet unknown. Template switching added a universal primer site; cDNA carried unique molecular identifiers. From the 5' RACE reads, TCRdb called clonotypes with MiXCR, one entry per CDR3 protein. The sample contains about 890,000 distinct CDR3 sequences, 9% to 15% of which appear only once. This entry comes from a study of identical twins. Study-wide results and limits: Out-of-frame alpha sequences shared by twins showed excess low generation probability. The models gave estimates that fell short of the out-of-frame TCR alpha sharing seen in monozygotic twins.

From germline, CDR1 is LGHDT and CDR2 YNNKEL (reference sequence). V was pared by 0 bases and J by 7 bases, with 11 bases of the junction left unmatched. This CDR3 has 16 amino acids. The same sample was also studied in work on yellow fever vaccine responses in identical twins.

This clonotype originated in a young woman in good health. What was sequenced was PBMCs. The rearrangement uses TRBV3-1 and TRBJ2-5; 7 bases line up with TRBD1. The CDR3 sequence is CASSQEGSLGGSTQYF. The CDR3 DNA sequence: TGTGCCAGCAGCCAAGAGGGCTCTTTAGGGGGCTCGACCCAGTACTTC.